Listed below are T cell receptor beta chains from one sample, sequenced in a study of tumor-infiltrating lymphocytes in oesophageal squamous cell carcinoma. TCRdb fed the PCR reads into MiXCR, producing one record per CDR3 protein. The sample yields roughly 13,000 distinct CDR3 sequences, over 40% seen once. The sequenced material came from blood. The receptors come from a male donor with esophageal squamous cell carcinoma. The CDR3 runs from the conserved cysteine through the conserved F or W. The order of the fields is J gene, D gene, V gene, clone size, CDR3 DNA, CDR3 protein. D genes are given only for firm matches. Rows give clone size only sometimes, using once, few, many, or a class for an expanded clone.

>TRBJ2-6|-|TRBV28|-
TGTGCCAGCAGCCCAGGTTCTGCTGGGGCCAACGTCCTGACTTTC
CASSPGSAGANVLTF
>TRBJ2-3|TRBD2|TRBV7-4|few
TGTGCCAGCAGCTTAGCGACTAGCGGGGGTGTTCTAAGCACAGATACGCAGTATTTT
CASSLATSGGVLSTDTQYF
>TRBJ1-2|-|TRBV11-2|many
TGTGCCAGCAGCTTAGATTACACCAATAACTATGGCTACACCTTC
CASSLDYTNNYGYTF
>TRBJ2-3|TRBD2|TRBV5-6|many
TGTGCCAGCAGCTCTGGGCCTAGCGGGAGCACCAGCACAGATACGCAGTATTTT
CASSSGPSGSTSTDTQYF
>TRBJ1-5|-|TRBV28|-
TGTGCCAGCAGTTCGAACCCTACCGGGACCTTGACTAGCAATCAGCCCCAGCATTTT
CASSSNPTGTLTSNQPQHF
>TRBJ2-1|TRBD1|TRBV7-3|few
TGTGCCAGCAGCGCCGGACAGGGGGCGATCTCTGAGCAGTTCTTC
CASSAGQGAISEQFF
>TRBJ2-1|-|TRBV7-9|medium-sized
TGTGCCAGCCAGAGCGGGTCCTACAATGAGCAGTTCTTC
CASQSGSYNEQFF
>TRBJ2-1|TRBD2|TRBV24-1|many
TGTGCCACCAGTGATCTAAGCGGGAGTGTCGATGAGCAGTTCTTC
CATSDLSGSVDEQFF
>TRBJ2-1|-|TRBV12-3/TRBV12-4|-
TGTGCCAGCAGTGCCACTAGTGGGGGACACAATGAGCAGTTCTTC
CASSATSGGHNEQFF
>TRBJ2-1|-|TRBV7-6|-
TGTGCCAGCAGCCTGACTAGAGGGGATGAGCAGTTCTTC
CASSLTRGDEQFF
>TRBJ2-1|TRBD2|TRBV6-6|-
TGTGCCAGCAATATCGGGCTAGCGGGGGGGATATCCTACAATGAGCAGTTCTTC
CASNIGLAGGISYNEQFF
>TRBJ2-7|TRBD2|TRBV6-6|few
TGTGCCAGCAGTTACTTGGCGGGAGATGGCTACGAGCAGTACTTC
CASSYLAGDGYEQYF
>TRBJ2-7|-|TRBV6-1|many
TGTGCCAGCAGGGGGACATACAATGAGCAGTACTTC
CASRGTYNEQYF
>TRBJ2-5|TRBD2|TRBV6-1|medium-sized
TGTGCCAGCAGTGAATTGCGACTAGCGCAAGAGACCCAGTACTTC
CASSELRLAQETQYF
>TRBJ2-1|-|TRBV3-1|-
TGTGCCAGCAGCCAAGACCTTTCTAGCAACTACAATGAGCAGTTCTTC
CASSQDLSSNYNEQFF
>TRBJ2-5|-|TRBV12-3/TRBV12-4|-
TGTGCCAGCAGTTTAGGGCAGGCTGTGGGGACCCAGTACTTC
CASSLGQAVGTQYF
>TRBJ2-7|TRBD2|TRBV6-1|many
TGTGCCAGCAGACTACCGGGGGGCTACGAGCAGTACTTC
CASRLPGGYEQYF
>TRBJ2-7|-|TRBV6-1|-
TGTGCCAGCAGACAGACCGTTTCCTCCTCCTACGAGCAGTACTTC
CASRQTVSSSYEQYF
>TRBJ2-2|-|TRBV14|many
TGTGCCAGCAGCCAAGACTACCGAGCTGGAGCGGTCACCGGGGAGCTGTTTTTT
CASSQDYRAGAVTGELFF
>TRBJ2-7|-|TRBV7-3|-
TGTGCCAGCAGCTTAACCCGGGACAATGAGCAGTACTTC
CASSLTRDNEQYF
>TRBJ2-2|-|TRBV18|-
TGTGCCAGCTCACCACTTACAGGTCAGAACACCGGGGAGCTGTTTTTT
CASSPLTGQNTGELFF
>TRBJ2-1|TRBD2|TRBV10-3|-
TGTGCCATCAGTGCCAAAGGACTAGCGGGAGGATACAATGAGCAGTTCTTC
CAISAKGLAGGYNEQFF
>TRBJ2-7|-|TRBV7-8|few
TGTGCCAGCAGCCCACGTGACAATTCCTACGAGCAGTACTTC
CASSPRDNSYEQYF
>TRBJ2-1|TRBD2|TRBV11-3|-
TGTGCCAGCAGCTTAAAACTAGCGGGAGGTGAGCAGTTCTTC
CASSLKLAGGEQFF
>TRBJ2-3|-|TRBV6-9|-
TGTGCCAGCAGTATCACAGATACGCAGTATTTT
CASSITDTQYF
>TRBJ2-1|TRBD2|TRBV9|few
TGTGCCAGCAGCCCATCGATAGCGGGAGGCAACAATGAGCAGTTCTTC
CASSPSIAGGNNEQFF
>TRBJ2-3|-|TRBV28|-
TGTGCCAGCAGCCAAACACGGCGGGGCCTGTCGGATACGCAGTATTTT
CASSQTRRGLSDTQYF
>TRBJ2-7|-|TRBV12-3/TRBV12-4|many
TGTGCCAGCACCTGTCAGGGAACCAGAGGCTACGAGCAGTACTTC
CASTCQGTRGYEQYF
>TRBJ2-5|-|TRBV12-3/TRBV12-4|-
TGTGCCAGCAGTTCCGAGGCTAATAGGGAGACCCAGTACTTC
CASSSEANRETQYF
>TRBJ2-1|-|TRBV7-6|-
TGTGCCAGCAGCTTTCAGTCGTACAATGAGCAGTTCTTC
CASSFQSYNEQFF
>TRBJ2-5|TRBD1|TRBV7-9|many
TGTGCCACACGGGACAGTCTACAAGAGACCCAGTACTTC
CATRDSLQETQYF
>TRBJ2-7|-|TRBV7-2|few
TGTGCCAGCAGCTTAGGCAATTTCGACGAGCAGTACTTC
CASSLGNFDEQYF
>TRBJ2-5|-|TRBV5-3|-
TGTGCCAGCAGCTTGGCACGGGAGAGAAACACCGGGGAGCTGTATTTT
CASSLARERNTGELYF
>TRBJ2-5|-|TRBV7-3|many
TGTGCCAGCAGCCCCAGGGGGCGGGGGGAGACCCAGTACTTC
CASSPRGRGETQYF
>TRBJ2-3|-|TRBV12-3/TRBV12-4|-
TGTGCCAGCAGAGGAGCCTCAGATACGCAGTATTTT
CASRGASDTQYF
>TRBJ1-1|-|TRBV6-1|many
TGTGCCAGCAGTCCTAGACAGTCCTCGAACACTGAAGCTTTCTTT
CASSPRQSSNTEAFF
>TRBJ2-4|TRBD2|TRBV11-3|few
TGTGCCAGCAGCTTATCGCGGTTGGGACTAGCGGGAGGAGGCACCGGGGAGCTGTACTTC
CASSLSRLGLAGGGTGELYF
>TRBJ1-1|-|TRBV12-5|-
TGTGCTAGTGGTCTCAGGGATAACACTGAAGCTTTCTTT
CASGLRDNTEAFF
>TRBJ2-1|TRBD2|TRBV7-2|once
TGTGCCAGCAGCTCAAGGTTGACTAGCTGGGTGAGCTCCTACAATGAGCAGTTCTTC
CASSSRLTSWVSSYNEQFF
>TRBJ1-2|-|TRBV7-8|-
TGTGCCAGCAGCTCCGGTTCGGGGGATGGCTACACCTTC
CASSSGSGDGYTF
>TRBJ1-5|-|TRBV7-2|-
TGTGCCAGCAGCTTACGGTCGGGCCAGCCCCAGCATTTT
CASSLRSGQPQHF
>TRBJ2-7|-|TRBV7-8|medium-sized
TGTGCCAGCAGCTTAAAAAGGCTAGTGACTAACAATGAGCAGTACTTC
CASSLKRLVTNNEQYF
>TRBJ2-3|-|TRBV7-2|-
TGTGCCAGCAGCTTAGCTAAGCAGTCCCCCACAGATACGCAGTATTTT
CASSLAKQSPTDTQYF
>TRBJ2-7|-|TRBV6-5|-
TGTGCCAGCAGTGAATTAGGATCGCGGGGCACCCGAACCTACGAGCAGTACTTC
CASSELGSRGTRTYEQYF
>TRBJ2-7|TRBD2|TRBV6-5|-
TGTGCCAGCAGTTACTCGGGGGCGGGAGGAGCCTACGAGCAGTACTTC
CASSYSGAGGAYEQYF
>TRBJ2-2|TRBD2|TRBV3-1|-
TGTGCCAGCAGCCAAGGACTAGCGGGAGGCCCCGGGGAGCTGTTTTTT
CASSQGLAGGPGELFF
>TRBJ2-6|-|TRBV2|many
TGTGCCAGCACCTTTCGAGGGGGAGCATCTGGGGCCAACGTCCTGACTTTC
CASTFRGGASGANVLTF
>TRBJ1-1|-|TRBV28|once
TGTGCCAGCAGTTTGGGCCGTTCAGGCTACGAGCAGTTCTTT
CASSLGRSGYEQFF
>TRBJ1-4|TRBD1|TRBV12-3/TRBV12-4|many
TGTGCCAGCAGTTTGGAGCGCCGAACGACAGGGCGCAATGAAAAACTGTTTTTT
CASSLERRTTGRNEKLFF
>TRBJ2-7|-|TRBV5-1|few
TGCGCCAGCAGCGATAGGACGGCCTACAATGAGCAGTACTTC
CASSDRTAYNEQYF
>TRBJ2-5|-|TRBV7-6|medium-sized
TGTGCCAGCAGCTTCCGACTACAGGAGCAGTACTTC
CASSFRLQEQYF
>TRBJ2-3|TRBD2|TRBV2|many
TGTGCCAGCAGTCCAACTAGCGGGAGGGCTTTATGGGGGCAGTATTTT
CASSPTSGRALWGQYF